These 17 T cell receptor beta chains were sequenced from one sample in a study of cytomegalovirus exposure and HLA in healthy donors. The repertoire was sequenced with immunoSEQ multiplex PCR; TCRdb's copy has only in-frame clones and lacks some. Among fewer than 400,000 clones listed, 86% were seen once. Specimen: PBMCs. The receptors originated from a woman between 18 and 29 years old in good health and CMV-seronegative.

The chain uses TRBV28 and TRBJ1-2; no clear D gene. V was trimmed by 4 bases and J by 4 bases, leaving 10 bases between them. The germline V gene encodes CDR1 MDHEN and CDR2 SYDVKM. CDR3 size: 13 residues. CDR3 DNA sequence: TGTGCCAGCAGTTCGCGGGGTGGCTATGGCTACACCTTC. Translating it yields CASSSRGGYGYTF.

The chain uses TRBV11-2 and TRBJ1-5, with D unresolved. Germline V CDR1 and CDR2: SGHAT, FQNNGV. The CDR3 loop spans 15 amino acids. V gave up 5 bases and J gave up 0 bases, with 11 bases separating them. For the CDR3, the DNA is TGTGCCAGCAGCACCCGCGGGTATAGCAATCAGCCCCAGCATTTT. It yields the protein CASSTRGYSNQPQHF. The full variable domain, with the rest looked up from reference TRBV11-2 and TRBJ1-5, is EAGVAQSPRYKIIEKRQSVAFWCNPISGHATLYWYQQILGQGPKLLIQFQNNGVVDDSQLPKDRFSAERLKGVDSTLKIQPAKLEDSAVYLCASSTRGYSNQPQHFGDGTRLSIL.

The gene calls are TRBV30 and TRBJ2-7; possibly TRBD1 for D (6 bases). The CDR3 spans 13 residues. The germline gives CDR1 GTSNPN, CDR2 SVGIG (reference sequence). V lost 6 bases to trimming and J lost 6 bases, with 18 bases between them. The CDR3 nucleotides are TGTGCCTGTGACGGGACGGCCAGGGGCGAGCAGTACTTC. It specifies CACDGTARGEQYF.

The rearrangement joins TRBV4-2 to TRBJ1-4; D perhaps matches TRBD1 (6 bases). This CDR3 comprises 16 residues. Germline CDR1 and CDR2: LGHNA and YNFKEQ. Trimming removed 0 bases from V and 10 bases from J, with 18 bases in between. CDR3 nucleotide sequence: TGTGCCAGCAGCCAAGATCGGGCAGGGGTTTTGGGAAAACTGTTTTTT. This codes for CASSQDRAGVLGKLFF.

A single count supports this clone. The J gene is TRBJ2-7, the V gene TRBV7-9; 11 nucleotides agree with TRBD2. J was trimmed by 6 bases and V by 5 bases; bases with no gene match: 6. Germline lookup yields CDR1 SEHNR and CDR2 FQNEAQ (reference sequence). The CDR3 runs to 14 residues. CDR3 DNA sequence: TGTGCCAGCAGCCGCGGTCTAGCGGGAGGCGAGCAGTACTTC. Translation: CASSRGLAGGEQYF.

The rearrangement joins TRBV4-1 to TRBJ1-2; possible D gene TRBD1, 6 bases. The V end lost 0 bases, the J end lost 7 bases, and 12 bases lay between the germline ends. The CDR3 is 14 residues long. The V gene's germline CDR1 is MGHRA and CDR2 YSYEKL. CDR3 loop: CASSQDTGPGGYTF. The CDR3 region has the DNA TGCGCCAGCAGCCAAGACACAGGGCCTGGTGGCTACACCTTC.

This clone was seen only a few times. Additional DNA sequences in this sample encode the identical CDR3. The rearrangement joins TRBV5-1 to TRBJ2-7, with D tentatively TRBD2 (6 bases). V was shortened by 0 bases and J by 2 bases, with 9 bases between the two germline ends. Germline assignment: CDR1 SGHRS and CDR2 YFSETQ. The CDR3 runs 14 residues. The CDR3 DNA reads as TGCGCCAGCAGCTTGGAGGGAGGAACCTACGAGCAGTACTTC. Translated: CASSLEGGTYEQYF. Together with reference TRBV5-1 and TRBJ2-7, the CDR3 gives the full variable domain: KAGVTQTPRYLIKTRGQQVTLSCSPISGHRSVSWYQQTPGQGLQFLFEYFSETQRNKGNFPGRFSGRQFSNSRSEMNVSTLELGDSALYLCASSLEGGTYEQYFGPGTRLTVT.

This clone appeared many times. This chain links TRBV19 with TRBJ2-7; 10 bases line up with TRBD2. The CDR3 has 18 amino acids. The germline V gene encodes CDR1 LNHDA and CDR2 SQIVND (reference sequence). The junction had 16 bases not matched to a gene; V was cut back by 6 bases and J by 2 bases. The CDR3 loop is CASSGGGQTSGKAYEQYF. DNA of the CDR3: TGTGCCAGTAGCGGGGGAGGACAAACTAGCGGGAAGGCCTACGAGCAGTACTTC.

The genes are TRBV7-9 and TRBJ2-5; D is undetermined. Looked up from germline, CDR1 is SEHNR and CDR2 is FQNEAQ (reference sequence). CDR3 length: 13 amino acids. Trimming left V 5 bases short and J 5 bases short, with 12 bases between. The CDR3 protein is CASSRQATETQYF. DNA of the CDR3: TGTGCCAGCAGCCGTCAAGCGACGGAGACCCAGTACTTC.

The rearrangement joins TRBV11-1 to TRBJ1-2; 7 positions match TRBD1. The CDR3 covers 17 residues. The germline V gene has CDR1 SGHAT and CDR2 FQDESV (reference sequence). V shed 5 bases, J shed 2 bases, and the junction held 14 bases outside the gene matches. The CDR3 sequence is CASSLNPDRDANYGYTF. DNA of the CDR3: TGTGCCAGCAGCCTCAACCCCGACAGGGACGCGAACTATGGCTACACCTTC.

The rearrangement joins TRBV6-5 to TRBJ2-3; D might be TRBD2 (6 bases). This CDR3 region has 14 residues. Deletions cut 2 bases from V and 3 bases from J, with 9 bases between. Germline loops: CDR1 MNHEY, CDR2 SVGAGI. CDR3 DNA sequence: TGTGCCAGCAGTTACGATCTAGCGACAGATACGCAGTATTTT. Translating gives CASSYDLATDTQYF.

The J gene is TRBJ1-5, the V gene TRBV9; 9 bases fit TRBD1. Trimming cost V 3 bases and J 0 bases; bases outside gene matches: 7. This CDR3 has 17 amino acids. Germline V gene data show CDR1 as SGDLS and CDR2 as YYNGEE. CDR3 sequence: CASSAGTGQISNQPQHF. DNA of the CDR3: TGTGCCAGCAGCGCCGGGACAGGGCAAATTAGCAATCAGCCCCAGCATTTT.

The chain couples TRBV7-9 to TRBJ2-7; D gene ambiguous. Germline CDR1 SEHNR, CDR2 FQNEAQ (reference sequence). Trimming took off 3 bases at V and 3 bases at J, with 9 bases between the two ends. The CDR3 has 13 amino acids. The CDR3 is CASSFGRYYEQYF. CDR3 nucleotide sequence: TGTGCCAGCAGCTTCGGCAGGTACTACGAGCAGTACTTC.

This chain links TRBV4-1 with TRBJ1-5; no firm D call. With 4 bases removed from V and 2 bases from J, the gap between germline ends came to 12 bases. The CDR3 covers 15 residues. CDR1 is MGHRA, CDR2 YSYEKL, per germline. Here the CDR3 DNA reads TGCGCCAGCAGCCCGGCCGGGTTAGGCAATCAGCCCCAGCATTTT. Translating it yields CASSPAGLGNQPQHF.

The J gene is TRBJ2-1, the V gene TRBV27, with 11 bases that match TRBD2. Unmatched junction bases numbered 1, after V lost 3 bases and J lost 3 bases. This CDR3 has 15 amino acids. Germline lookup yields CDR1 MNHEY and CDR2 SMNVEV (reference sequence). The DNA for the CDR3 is TGTGCCAGCAGTTTCCTAGCGGGAGGCTACAATGAGCAGTTCTTC. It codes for CASSFLAGGYNEQFF.

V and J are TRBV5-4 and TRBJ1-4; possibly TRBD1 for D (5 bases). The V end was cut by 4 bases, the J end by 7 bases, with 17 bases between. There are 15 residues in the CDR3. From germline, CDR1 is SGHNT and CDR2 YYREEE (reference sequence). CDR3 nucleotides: TGTGCCAGCAGCCAACAAGGACATGATAGTGAAAAACTGTTTTTT. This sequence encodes CASSQQGHDSEKLFF.

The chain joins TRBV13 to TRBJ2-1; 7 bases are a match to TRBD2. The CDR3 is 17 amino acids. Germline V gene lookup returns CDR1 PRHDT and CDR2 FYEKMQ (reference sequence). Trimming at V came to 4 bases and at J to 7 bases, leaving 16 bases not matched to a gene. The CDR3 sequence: CASSSMVVPGLPNEQFF. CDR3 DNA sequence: TGTGCCAGCAGCTCCATGGTGGTTCCGGGACTACCAAATGAGCAGTTCTTC.